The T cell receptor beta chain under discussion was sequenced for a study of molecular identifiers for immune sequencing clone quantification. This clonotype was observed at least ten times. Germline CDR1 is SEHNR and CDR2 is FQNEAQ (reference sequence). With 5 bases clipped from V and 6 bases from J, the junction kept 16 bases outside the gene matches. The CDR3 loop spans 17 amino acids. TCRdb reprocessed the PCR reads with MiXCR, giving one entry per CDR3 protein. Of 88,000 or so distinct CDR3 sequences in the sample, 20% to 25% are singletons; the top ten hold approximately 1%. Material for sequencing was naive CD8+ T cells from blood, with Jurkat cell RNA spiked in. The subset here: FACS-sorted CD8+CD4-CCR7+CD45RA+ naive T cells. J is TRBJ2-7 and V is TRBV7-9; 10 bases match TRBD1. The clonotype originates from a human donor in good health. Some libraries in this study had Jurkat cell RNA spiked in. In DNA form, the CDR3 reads TGTGCCAGCAGCGTAGGGACAGGGGCTGCTATCTCTGTCGAGCAGTACTTC. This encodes CASSVGTGAAISVEQYF.